The clone carrying this TCR beta chain was found many times. Its antigen is not known. The germline V gene encodes CDR1 SGHVS and CDR2 FQNEAQ. The V gene end was trimmed by 7 bases and the J gene end by 9 bases; junction bases not matched to a gene: 14. The CDR3 runs to 14 residues. 13 Jbeta primers and 60 Vbeta primers were used for the PCR. The table came from immunoSEQ multiplex PCR; TCRdb's copy has only in-frame clones and leaves some out. Of 100,000 to 150,000 clones in the sample, around 80% were seen once. At collection, donors were nominally healthy, but unrecorded immune exposures were probable. The data were taken from a study of cytomegalovirus exposure and HLA in healthy donors. Study conclusions and caveats: TCR sequences were mostly rare, though some public TCRs occurred in many donors. Presence/absence analyses assumed roughly uniform sequencing depth across donors, which may not hold.

The chain employs TRBV7-8 and TRBJ2-7; 8 bases align to TRBD2. The material sequenced was PBMCs. This clonotype was sampled from a woman under 30 in good health and CMV-seronegative. CDR3: CASTTGLEVARQYF. CDR3 nucleotides: TGTGCCAGCACAACGGGACTAGAGGTTGCTAGGCAGTACTTC.